The clone carrying this T cell receptor beta chain was picked up a small number of times. Its antigen is unidentified. This specimen comes from a study of shared clonotypes between healthy human individuals. As processed by the authors: Owing to the provision of junction-only sequences devoid of quality scores by immunoSEQ, filtering differed. TCRdb's table, derived via immunoSEQ multiplex PCR, lists solely in-frame clones and lacks some. That table furnishes V, J and clone size, whereas the DNA furnished D and trimming. The sample shows approximately 600,000 clones, 85% to 95% of them seen only once. Study conclusions and caveats: Blood was the sole source, and tissue repertoires probably differ.

The CDR3 has 12 residues. V dropped 8 bases and J dropped 0 bases, with 7 bases sitting between them. Germline-derived CDR1 and CDR2 are MNHNS and SASEGT. Naive CD8 cells lacked CD45RO, underwent positive selection for CCR7 and left out terminally differentiated effector memory CD45RA+ cells. This sequence was found in a woman aged 25 to 45 in good health. The chain carries TRBV6-1 and TRBJ2-5; D is undetermined. Sequencing input: naive CD8+ T cells sorted from blood. CDR3 residues: CASDQYQETQYF. DNA for the CDR3: TGTGCCAGCGACCAATACCAAGAGACCCAGTACTTC.